The next 26 T cell receptor beta chains were all read from a single sample in a study of CD8 T cells in Susac syndrome. Reverse transcription of roughly 0.45 to 1 ug RNA used random hexamers. From the immunoSEQ multiplex PCR reads, TCRdb called clonotypes with MiXCR, one entry per CDR3 protein. The sample records under 300,000 distinct CDR3 sequences, about 96% being singletons. Sequences were obtained from CD4+ T cells from PBMCs. Receptors were obtained from a human donor with Susac syndrome.

The chain employs TRBV29-1 and TRBJ2-1; no firm D call. Germline V lookup: CDR1 SQVTM, CDR2 ANQGSEA. The CDR3 has 10 amino acids. V lost 6 bases and J lost 10, with 10 bases in between. The CDR3 sequence is CSVYSLEQFF. The CDR3 nucleotides read TGCAGCGTCTACAGCTTGGAGCAGTTCTTC.

The chain combines TRBV5-1 with TRBJ2-5, with 9 positions matching TRBD2. Germline V gives CDR1 SGHRS, CDR2 YFSETQ. The CDR3 sequence is 15 residues long. Trimming took 9 bases from V and 5 from J; bases not matched to a gene: 14. CDR3 region: CATSTGAGGPETQYF. The DNA of the CDR3 is TGCGCCACCTCTACTGGGGCGGGAGGGCCTGAGACCCAGTACTTC.

This sequence joins TRBV29-1 and TRBJ2-1, with D perhaps TRBD1 (6 bases). Germline V gene data show CDR1 as SQVTM and CDR2 as ANQGSEA. The V end lost 5 bases, the J end lost 3 bases, and 14 bases lay between the germline ends. This CDR3 is 14 amino acids long. DNA of the CDR3: TGCAGCGTTATAAGGAGAGGGGGCTACAATGAGCAGTTCTTC. It specifies CSVIRRGGYNEQFF.

CDR3 DNA: TGTGCCAGCAGTCTGAGGACCGACGTTCGGTTCTATGGCTACACCTTC. Protein product: CASSLRTDVRFYGYTF. The V call is TRBV27, the J call TRBJ1-2, with D unresolved. This CDR3 is 16 amino acids long. V dropped 5 bases and J dropped 4 bases, with 20 bases sitting between them. Germline CDR1 and CDR2: MNHEY and SMNVEV (reference sequence).

This chain connects TRBV25-1 to TRBJ1-2; 7 nucleotides line up with TRBD1. The V segment lost 5 bases and the J segment 8 bases; nucleotides outside the gene matches: 8. This CDR3 region has 13 residues. The V gene's germline CDR1 is MGHDK and CDR2 SYGVNS. The DNA of the CDR3 is TGTGCCAGCAGTATACCGGGACAGTTCGGCTACACCTTC. It is translated as CASSIPGQFGYTF.

This clonotype has just one count. The CDR3 nucleotides read TGTGCCAGCAGCCAACCACCTAGGGATTGGGAGACCCAGTACTTC. Translated, it gives CASSQPPRDWETQYF. The rearrangement joins TRBV4-2 to TRBJ2-5; D is unresolved. V was pared by 2 bases and J by 5 bases, with 15 bases between. Germline CDR1 is LGHNA and CDR2 is YNFKEQ. The CDR3 consists of 15 residues.

The chain combines TRBV12-5 with TRBJ1-1; a weak D match, TRBD1 (5 bases). CDR1 and CDR2 from the germline V gene are LGHNT and FRNRAP. The V gene lost 5 bases and the J gene lost 1 base, with 11 bases spanning the gap. The length of the CDR3 is 14 residues. DNA for the CDR3: TGTGCTAGTGGTCCAGACAGAGAGAACACTGAAGCTTTCTTT. As protein: CASGPDRENTEAFF.

This rearrangement joins TRBV29-1 to TRBJ2-7, with 14 positions matching TRBD2. The J segment lost 5 bases and the V segment lost 8 bases, leaving 8 bases of the junction unmatched. The CDR3 is 14 residues long. CDR1 SQVTM and CDR2 ANQGSEA come from the germline V gene. The CDR3 nucleotides read TGCAGCCTTAGGACGGGACTAGCGGGAGACGAGCAGTACTTC. It codes for CSLRTGLAGDEQYF.

V is TRBV12-3 or TRBV12-4 and J is TRBJ2-1; 9 bases are a match to TRBD1. CDR3 length equals 18 residues. Trimming cost V 2 bases and J 4 bases; bases outside gene matches: 12. The CDR3 region is CASSLLSLRDREYNEQFF. The CDR3 nucleotides are TGTGCCAGCAGTTTATTGTCGTTGCGGGACAGGGAATACAATGAGCAGTTCTTC.

This chain uses TRBV5-1 with TRBJ2-2, with D unclear. The CDR3 consists of 15 residues. The V and J ends lost 0 bases and 2 bases respectively, with 8 bases between them. In germline, CDR1 is SGHRS, CDR2 YFSETQ. CDR3 residues: CASSLAADNTGELFF. The CDR3 region has the DNA TGCGCCAGCAGCTTGGCGGCAGACAACACCGGGGAGCTGTTTTTT.

The V call is TRBV30, the J call TRBJ1-5; TRBD1 aligns across 9 bases. CDR3 length: 13 amino acids. From germline, CDR1 is GTSNPN and CDR2 SVGIG (reference sequence). J lost 4 bases, V lost 4 bases, and 2 bases had no gene match. The CDR3 nucleotides read TGTGCCTGGACCGGGACAGGGAATCAGCCCCAGCATTTT. Its translation: CAWTGTGNQPQHF.

The chain joins TRBV20-1 to TRBJ2-7, with D possibly matching TRBD1 (6 bases). Germline V gives CDR1 DFQATT, CDR2 SNEGSKA (reference sequence). This CDR3 has 15 residues. The CDR3 is CRAEGQRPARFSWYF. CDR3 in DNA: TGCAGGGCCGAAGGACAGCGACCGGCACGGTTCAGTTGGTACTTC.

The chain has TRBV30 and TRBJ1-5; tentatively, D is TRBD1 (5 bases). Trimming pared 2 bases from V and 9 bases from J, leaving 14 bases between. Germline CDR1 GTSNPN, CDR2 SVGIG (reference sequence). The CDR3 has 13 amino acids. The CDR3 nucleotides read TGTGCCTGGAGTCGACGGGGGGGGTCGCCCCAGCATTTT. This gives the protein CAWSRRGGSPQHF.

The rearrangement links TRBV5-1 to TRBJ2-3; 10 bases line up with TRBD2. After removal of 7 bases from V and 3 bases from J, the junction contained 5 bases not matched to a gene. Germline V CDR1 and CDR2: SGHRS, YFSETQ. The CDR3 sequence is 14 residues long. The chain's CDR3 is CASSSGRETDTQYF. CDR3 nucleotide sequence: TGCGCCAGCTCCAGCGGGAGGGAGACAGATACGCAGTATTTT.

This clonotype has just a few counts. The chain is built from TRBV20-1 and TRBJ2-3, with 8 bases that match TRBD2. The length of the CDR3 is 14 residues. The junction had 7 bases not matched to a gene; V was cut back by 5 bases and J by 3 bases. Looked up from germline, CDR1 is DFQATT and CDR2 is SNEGSKA (reference sequence). As DNA, the CDR3 is TGCAGTGCTTCCTCGGGAGGGGGGACAGATACGCAGTATTTT. It specifies CSASSGGGTDTQYF.

The rearrangement links TRBV9 to TRBJ1-2; D gene unclear. The germline V and J ends were trimmed by 3 bases and 4 bases, with 10 bases remaining between them. Looked up from germline, CDR1 is SGDLS and CDR2 is YYNGEE. This CDR3 is built from 13 residues. The CDR3 DNA reads as TGTGCCAGCAGCGGTATAGGGCTCTATGGCTACACCTTC. Its translation is CASSGIGLYGYTF.

This clonotype was seen only a few times. The CDR3 nucleotides read TGTGCCAGCAGCTCTGTCTACAATGAGCAGTTCTTC. It encodes CASSSVYNEQFF. The rearrangement joins TRBV7-8 to TRBJ2-1; no definite D call. V lost 4 bases to trimming and J lost 3 bases, with 4 bases between them. The CDR3 totals 12 residues. Per the germline V gene, CDR1 is SGHVS and CDR2 is FQNEAQ.

This chain links TRBV20-1 with TRBJ2-3, with TRBD2 identical over 11 bases. V was pared by 8 bases and J by 4 bases, with 5 bases of the junction left unmatched. CDR3 length: 13 amino acids. CDR1 and CDR2 (germline): DFQATT, SNEGSKA (reference sequence). CDR3 sequence: CSKLAGASDTQYF. CDR3 sequence (DNA): TGCAGTAAACTAGCGGGAGCGTCAGATACGCAGTATTTT.

The gene calls are TRBV20-1 and TRBJ2-3; no firm D call. Germline V gene lookup returns CDR1 DFQATT and CDR2 SNEGSKA (reference sequence). The CDR3 contains 11 residues. V lost 3 bases to trimming and J lost 6 bases, with 7 bases between them. The chain's CDR3 is CSASSEDTQYF. CDR3 DNA: TGCAGTGCTAGCTCTGAGGATACGCAGTATTTT.

This sequence joins TRBV12-3 or TRBV12-4 and TRBJ2-7; D remains unclear. The CDR3 is made up of 12 amino acids. V lost 3 bases, J lost 4 bases, and 7 bases lay in between. CDR3 amino acids: CASSFRDYEQYF. The DNA for the CDR3 is TGTGCCAGCAGTTTTAGGGATTACGAGCAGTACTTC.

This clonotype came up a few times. V and J are TRBV28 and TRBJ1-2; D not certain. This CDR3 region has 12 residues. Trimming removed 3 bases from V and 3 bases from J, with 5 bases in between. CDR1 is MDHEN and CDR2 is SYDVKM in the germline V gene. The CDR3 is CASSFRDYGYTF. For the CDR3, the DNA is TGTGCCAGCAGTTTTCGGGACTATGGCTACACCTTC.

The chain employs TRBV15 and TRBJ2-7; 8 positions match TRBD1. V lost 0 bases, J lost 2 bases, and 0 bases stayed unmatched. CDR1 is LNHNV, CDR2 YYDKDF, per germline (reference sequence). This CDR3 has 14 amino acids. The CDR3 spells CATSREQGAYEQYF. CDR3 DNA: TGTGCCACCAGCAGAGAACAGGGGGCCTACGAGCAGTACTTC.

This clonotype turned up a few times. This chain joins TRBV12-3 or TRBV12-4 and TRBJ2-7; D is undetermined. The length of the CDR3 is 13 residues. V lost 5 bases and J 2 bases, leaving 10 bases between the germline ends. The CDR3 protein is CASSPDGPYEQYF. The CDR3 nucleotides are TGTGCCAGCAGTCCTGACGGACCCTACGAGCAGTACTTC.

The J gene is TRBJ2-7, the V gene TRBV25-1; 9 bases agree with TRBD1. The CDR3 consists of 15 residues. V lost 3 bases, J lost 7 bases, and 10 bases stayed unmatched. Germline V gene lookup returns CDR1 MGHDK and CDR2 SYGVNS. CDR3 sequence reads: CASSEPGTGTREQYF. The CDR3 DNA is TGTGCCAGCAGTGAGCCCGGGACAGGGACGAGGGAGCAGTACTTC.

The chain links TRBV7-9 to TRBJ1-1, with D maybe TRBD1 (6 bases). This CDR3 region has 13 residues. V was shortened by 6 bases and J by 2 bases, with 10 bases between the two germline ends. CDR1 is SEHNR, CDR2 FQNEAQ, per germline (reference sequence). In DNA form, the CDR3 reads TGTGCCAGCAGACCAGGGGCTAACACTGAAGCTTTCTTT. This gives the protein CASRPGANTEAFF.

V is TRBV12-5 and J is TRBJ2-7, with TRBD2 identical over 8 bases. This CDR3 has 13 residues. V was pared by 8 bases and J by 5 bases, with 8 bases of the junction left unmatched. Germline loops: CDR1 LGHNT, CDR2 FRNRAP. The CDR3, as DNA: TGTGCTAGTATGCGGGAGGTTTTCGACGAGCAGTACTTC. Its translation is CASMREVFDEQYF. The variable domain in full, completed from reference TRBV12-5 and TRBJ2-7, reads DARVTQTPRHKVTEMGQEVTMRCQPILGHNTVFWYRQTMMQGLELLAYFRNRAPLDDSGMPKDRFSAEMPDATLATLKIQPSEPRDSAVYFCASMREVFDEQYFGPGTRLTVT.